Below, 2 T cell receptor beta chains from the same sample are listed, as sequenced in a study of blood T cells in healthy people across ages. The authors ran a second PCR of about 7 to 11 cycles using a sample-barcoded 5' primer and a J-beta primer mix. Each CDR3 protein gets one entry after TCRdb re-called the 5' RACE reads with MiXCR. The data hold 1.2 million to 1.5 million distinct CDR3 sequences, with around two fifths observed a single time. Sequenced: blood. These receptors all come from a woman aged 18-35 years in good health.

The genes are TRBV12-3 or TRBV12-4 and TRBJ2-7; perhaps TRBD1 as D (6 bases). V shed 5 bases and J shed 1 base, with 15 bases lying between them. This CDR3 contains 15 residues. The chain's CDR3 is CASSPSWDTSYEQYF. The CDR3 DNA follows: TGTGCCAGCAGTCCCTCCTGGGACACGTCCTACGAGCAGTACTTC.

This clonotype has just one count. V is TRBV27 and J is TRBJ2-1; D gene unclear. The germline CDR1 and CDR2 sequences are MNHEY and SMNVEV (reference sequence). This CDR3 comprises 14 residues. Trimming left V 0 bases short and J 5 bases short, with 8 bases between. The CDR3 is CASSLSGADNEQFF. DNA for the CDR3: TGTGCCAGCAGTTTATCCGGAGCCGACAATGAGCAGTTCTTC.